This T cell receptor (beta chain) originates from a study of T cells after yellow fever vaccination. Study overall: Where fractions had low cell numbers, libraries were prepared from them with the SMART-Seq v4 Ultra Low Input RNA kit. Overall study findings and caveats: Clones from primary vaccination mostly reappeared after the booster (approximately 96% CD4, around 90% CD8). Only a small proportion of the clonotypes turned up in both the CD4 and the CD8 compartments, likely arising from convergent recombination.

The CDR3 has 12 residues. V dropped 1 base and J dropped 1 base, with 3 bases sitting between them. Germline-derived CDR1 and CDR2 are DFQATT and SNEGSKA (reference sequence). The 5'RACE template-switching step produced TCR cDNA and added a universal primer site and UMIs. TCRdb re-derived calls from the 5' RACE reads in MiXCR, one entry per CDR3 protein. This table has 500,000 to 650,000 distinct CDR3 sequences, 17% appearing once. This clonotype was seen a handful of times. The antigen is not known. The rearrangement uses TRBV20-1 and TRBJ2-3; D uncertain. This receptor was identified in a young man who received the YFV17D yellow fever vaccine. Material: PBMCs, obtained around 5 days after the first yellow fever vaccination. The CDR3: CSARAGTDTQYF. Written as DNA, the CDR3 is TGCAGTGCTAGAGCAGGCACAGATACGCAGTATTTT.